Shown below are 22 T cell receptor beta chains from a single sample sequenced in a study of T cell repertoires in cytomegalovirus infection. TCRdb called the reads again in MiXCR, with one record for every CDR3 protein. The sample includes 200,000 to 300,000 distinct CDR3 sequences, 9.1% of them seen just once. The sample comprised PBMCs. The origin of the receptors is a human donor in good health (CMV status not recorded). Some clones in this sample may be carry-over from other donors' samples.

This clonotype was seen at least ten times. The gene calls are TRBV7-2 and TRBJ1-5; 8 bases match TRBD1. Per germline, CDR1 SGHTA and CDR2 FQGNSA. Germline trimming cut 4 bases from V and 7 bases from J; bases unmatched to any gene: 21. This CDR3 comprises 19 residues. The CDR3 DNA reads as TGTGCCAGCAGCTCTCATCGGACAGGGAGTTGGCAATCACACCAGCCCCAGCATTTT. Translating gives CASSSHRTGSWQSHQPQHF.

This clonotype came up a few times. The J gene is TRBJ2-7, the V gene TRBV19; a possible D gene is TRBD2 (6 bases). Germline assignment: CDR1 LNHDA and CDR2 SQIVND (reference sequence). This CDR3 has 14 residues. The germline V and J ends were trimmed by 6 bases and 6 bases, with 18 bases remaining between them. The CDR3 region is CASRRRGSLGEQYF. The CDR3 nucleotides read TGTGCCAGTAGAAGGCGGGGTTCCCTAGGCGAGCAGTACTTC.

This clonotype was observed many times. The V call is TRBV28, the J call TRBJ1-6; D not resolved. Trimming took 2 bases from V and 5 from J, leaving 4 bases between them. There are 13 residues in the CDR3. Germline-derived CDR1 and CDR2 are MDHEN and SYDVKM. The chain's CDR3 is CASSLKDNSPLHF. Here the CDR3 DNA reads TGTGCCAGCAGTTTAAAGGATAATTCACCCCTCCACTTT.

Ten or more counts support this clonotype. The chain is built from TRBV10-3 and TRBJ2-5, with a tentative D call TRBD2 (5 bases). The CDR3 loop spans 12 amino acids. Looked up from germline, CDR1 is ENHRY and CDR2 is SYGVKD. Trimming took 2 bases from V and 4 from J, leaving 5 bases between them. CDR3 DNA: TGTGCCATCAGTGAGGCGGGAGAGACCCAGTACTTC. Amino acid sequence: CAISEAGETQYF.

This chain connects TRBV20-1 to TRBJ2-3; no clear D gene. This CDR3 comprises 14 residues. Trimming stripped 1 base from V and 2 bases from J, with 10 bases between. Germline loops: CDR1 DFQATT, CDR2 SNEGSKA (reference sequence). The CDR3 DNA follows: TGCAGTGCTAGAGGAACGGCCGTCACAGATACGCAGTATTTT. The encoded protein is CSARGTAVTDTQYF.

This clonotype was seen many times. The CDR3 region is CASSTQGNSNQPQHF. In DNA form, the CDR3 reads TGTGCCAGCAGTACACAGGGAAATAGCAATCAGCCCCAGCATTTT. The chain links TRBV12-3 or TRBV12-4 to TRBJ1-5; D perhaps matches TRBD1 (6 bases). The CDR3 totals 15 residues. Trimming took off 5 bases at V and 0 bases at J, with 11 bases between the two ends.

This clonotype has a handful of counts. This rearrangement joins TRBV7-9 to TRBJ2-3; TRBD1 aligns across 7 bases. CDR3 length: 15 residues. From germline, CDR1 is SEHNR and CDR2 FQNEAQ (reference sequence). V shed 5 bases and J 2 bases; nucleotides not matched to a gene: 7. CDR3 sequence (DNA): TGTGCCAGCAGCATAACCGGGACAGACACAGATACGCAGTATTTT. Protein sequence: CASSITGTDTDTQYF.

In its sample, this clonotype was seen a few times. CDR3 region: CASSYSRDPSVTYEQYF. The CDR3 DNA is TGTGCCAGCAGTTACTCGAGGGATCCTAGCGTAACCTACGAGCAGTACTTC. The rearrangement joins TRBV6-8 to TRBJ2-7; D possibly corresponds to TRBD2 (6 bases). The CDR3 consists of 17 residues. The V end was cut by 0 bases, the J end by 2 bases, with 17 bases between. Per the germline V gene, CDR1 is MNHGY and CDR2 is SAAAGT.

This sequence joins TRBV6-2 or TRBV6-3 and TRBJ1-6; no firm D call. Trimming removed 6 bases from V and 7 bases from J, with 16 bases in between. The germline gives CDR1 MNHEY, CDR2 SVGEGT. This CDR3 has 15 amino acids. Here the CDR3 DNA reads TGTGCCAGCAGGCCCGGGCCCCGATGGAATTCACCCCTCCACTTT. Translation: CASRPGPRWNSPLHF.

This clonotype was recorded at least ten times. The chain links TRBV7-2 to TRBJ1-5, with 7 bases fitting TRBD1. CDR3 size: 16 residues. The V gene end was trimmed by 2 bases and the J gene end by 1 base; junction bases not matched to a gene: 5. Germline V lookup: CDR1 SGHTA, CDR2 FQGNSA. CDR3 nucleotides: TGTGCCAGCAGCTTAAGGGGGCTGGGAAGCAATCAGCCCCAGCATTTT. It translates to CASSLRGLGSNQPQHF.

There are many counts of this clonotype. The rearrangement uses TRBV28 and TRBJ2-7, with TRBD2 matching 12 bases. Germline-derived CDR1 and CDR2 are MDHEN and SYDVKM. After removal of 5 bases from V and 1 base from J, the junction contained 3 bases not matched to a gene. This CDR3 comprises 15 residues. The CDR3 DNA reads as TGTGCCAGCAGTCCAACTAGCGGGGGGTCCTACGAGCAGTACTTC. It yields the protein CASSPTSGGSYEQYF.

This clonotype came up many times. The CDR3 bases are TGTGCCAGCAGCTTAACTGGGACAGTAATTGGAGAGACCCAGTACTTC. Amino acid sequence: CASSLTGTVIGETQYF. V gene TRBV7-3 combines with J gene TRBJ2-5, with TRBD1 matching over 7 bases. CDR1 and CDR2 from the germline V gene are SGHTA and FQGTGA. The J segment lost 4 bases and the V segment lost 0 bases, leaving 8 bases of the junction unmatched. The CDR3 totals 16 residues.

This clonotype was picked up many times. This chain connects TRBV4-3 to TRBJ2-1; D is perhaps TRBD2 (5 bases). Trimming shortened V by 1 base and J by 9 bases, and 16 bases separated the two germline ends. Germline CDR1 reads LGHNA; CDR2 reads YSLEER. This CDR3 spans 15 amino acids. CDR3 loop: CASSQASYSGSEQFF. The CDR3 bases are TGCGCCAGCAGCCAAGCTAGCTATTCGGGGAGTGAGCAGTTCTTC.

This chain joins TRBV29-1 and TRBJ2-7; maybe TRBD1 (6 bases). The length of the CDR3 is 11 residues. The V end was cut by 5 bases, the J end by 5 bases, with 10 bases between. CDR1 is SQVTM and CDR2 is ANQGSEA in the germline V gene. CDR3 nucleotide sequence: TGCAGCGTTACAGGGAATAACGAGCAGTACTTC. This sequence encodes CSVTGNNEQYF.

This clonotype showed up many times. The V call is TRBV7-2, the J call TRBJ2-1, with 8 bases identical to TRBD2. The germline CDR1 and CDR2 sequences are SGHTA and FQGNSA. The CDR3 is made up of 18 amino acids. V dropped 2 bases and J dropped 4; count of bases not matched to a gene: 13. DNA of the CDR3: TGTGCCAGCAGCTTAAAGTTTGGTGCCGGGGGGGCTTACAATGAGCAGTTCTTC. Amino acids: CASSLKFGAGGAYNEQFF. The full variable domain, rest sourced from reference TRBV7-2 and TRBJ2-1, is GAGVSQSPSNKVTEKGKDVELRCDPISGHTALYWYRQSLGQGLEFLIYFQGNSAPDKSGLPSDRFSAERTGGSVSTLTIQRTQQEDSAVYLCASSLKFGAGGAYNEQFFGPGTRLTVL.

This clonotype was seen only a few times. V usage is TRBV7-2 and J usage is TRBJ2-1; 8 bases align to TRBD2. The CDR3 contains 15 residues. Germline values: CDR1 SGHTA, CDR2 FQGNSA. V was clipped by 4 bases and J by 3 bases; unmatched bases: 5. In nucleotides, the CDR3 is TGTGCCAGCAGCTCCACTAGCGGAATCTACAATGAGCAGTTCTTC. Translating gives CASSSTSGIYNEQFF.

V gene TRBV19 combines with J gene TRBJ1-2; no firm D call. V was clipped by 3 bases and J by 3 bases, with 5 bases between them. The CDR3 is 12 residues long. Germline V gives CDR1 LNHDA, CDR2 SQIVND (reference sequence). The CDR3 loop reads CASSITDYGYTF. DNA of the CDR3: TGTGCCAGTAGTATTACGGACTATGGCTACACCTTC.

This clonotype has ten or more counts. The CDR3 region has the DNA TGTGCCATCAGTGACTCAGACTATTACACAGATACGCAGTATTTT. This translates into CAISDSDYYTDTQYF. This rearrangement joins TRBV10-3 to TRBJ2-3, with D perhaps TRBD2 (5 bases). The CDR3 runs 15 residues. Germline loops: CDR1 ENHRY, CDR2 SYGVKD. Trimming removed 3 bases from V and 2 bases from J, with 12 bases in between.

This clonotype was counted ten times or more. The V call is TRBV30, the J call TRBJ1-4; 8 bases line up with TRBD1. Losses at the gene ends were 0 bases for V and 7 bases for J; bases not matched to a gene: 4. This CDR3 spans 14 amino acids. CDR1 is GTSNPN and CDR2 is SVGIG in the germline V gene (reference sequence). The CDR3 coding sequence is TGTGCCTGGAGTGTACGACAGGGGCGTGAAAAACTGTTTTTT. This encodes CAWSVRQGREKLFF.

This clonotype was picked up many times. The V call is TRBV7-8, the J call TRBJ1-5; D might be TRBD1 (5 bases). From germline, CDR1 is SGHVS and CDR2 FQNEAQ. The CDR3 is 13 residues long. The V end was cut by 1 base, the J end by 5 bases, with 6 bases between. CDR3 nucleotides: TGTGCCAGCAGCTTAGGACAGTATCAGCCCCAGCATTTT. It is translated as CASSLGQYQPQHF. Complete variable domain (other parts from reference TRBV7-8 and TRBJ1-5): GAGVSQSPRYKVAKRGQDVALRCDPISGHVSLFWYQQALGQGPEFLTYFQNEAQLDKSGLPSDRFFAERPEGSVSTLKIQRTQQEDSAVYLCASSLGQYQPQHFGDGTRLSIL.

In its sample, this clonotype was seen a few times. The chain uses TRBV19 and TRBJ2-7; D gene unclear. Germline V CDR1 and CDR2: LNHDA, SQIVND (reference sequence). The CDR3 extends over 14 amino acids. Trimming took 5 bases from V and 0 from J, leaving 11 bases between them. Here the CDR3 DNA reads TGTGCCAGTAGTCCAACCCCCAGCTCCTACGAGCAGTACTTC. Its translation: CASSPTPSSYEQYF.

This clonotype has just a few counts. The chain joins TRBV5-1 to TRBJ2-7, with 7 nucleotides matching TRBD1. This CDR3 is 14 amino acids long. CDR1 SGHRS and CDR2 YFSETQ come from the germline V gene. V shed 4 bases, J shed 2 bases, and the junction held 6 bases outside the gene matches. The CDR3 region has the DNA TGCGCCAGCAGCCCAGGGACAGCCACCTACGAGCAGTACTTC. Protein sequence: CASSPGTATYEQYF. Full variable domain (outside the CDR3, taken from reference TRBV5-1 and TRBJ2-7): KAGVTQTPRYLIKTRGQQVTLSCSPISGHRSVSWYQQTPGQGLQFLFEYFSETQRNKGNFPGRFSGRQFSNSRSEMNVSTLELGDSALYLCASSPGTATYEQYFGPGTRLTVT.